The next 29 T cell receptor beta chains were all read from a single sample in a study of T cell repertoires in cytomegalovirus infection. TCRdb fed the reads into MiXCR, producing one record per CDR3 protein. The sample contains hundreds of thousands of distinct CDR3 sequences, 33% of which appear only once. No antigens are known for them. The material sequenced was cultured PBMCs, taken from culture after CMV antigen stimulation. These receptors all come from a human donor in good health (CMV status not recorded). Some clones in this sample may be carry-over from other donors' samples.

The gene calls are TRBV6-6 and TRBJ2-1; unclear D gene. There are 16 residues in the CDR3. Germline values: CDR1 MNHNY, CDR2 SVGAGI (reference sequence). Trimming took 2 bases from V and 1 from J, leaving 12 bases between them. The CDR3 here is CASSYGPPPSYNEQFF. CDR3 DNA: TGTGCCAGCAGTTACGGGCCTCCCCCATCCTACAATGAGCAGTTCTTC.

This sequence joins TRBV6-2 or TRBV6-3 and TRBJ2-7; possible D gene TRBD2, 5 bases. The V gene lost 0 bases and the J gene lost 6 bases, with 18 bases spanning the gap. The CDR3 has 16 amino acids. The V gene's germline CDR1 is MNHEY and CDR2 SVGEGT. The CDR3 reads CASSYSFGESSPEQYF. DNA for the CDR3: TGTGCCAGCAGTTACTCGTTCGGGGAGTCTTCGCCCGAGCAGTACTTC.

The chain uses TRBV7-2 and TRBJ2-1; 7 nucleotides line up with TRBD2. Trimming removed 5 bases from V and 2 bases from J; junction bases left unmatched: 15. The CDR3 contains 18 residues. Germline CDR1 and CDR2: SGHTA and FQGNSA. CDR3 sequence (DNA): TGTGCCAGCAGCCCATACTGGGGGGGTGATAGCGCCTACAATGAGCAGTTCTTC. Protein: CASSPYWGGDSAYNEQFF.

The chain is built from TRBV2 and TRBJ2-2, with 13 nucleotides matching TRBD2. This CDR3 comprises 23 residues. V was clipped by 7 bases and J by 3 bases; unmatched bases: 26. The germline V gene has CDR1 SNHLY and CDR2 FYNNEI. CDR3 DNA sequence: TGTGCCAGCAAAGGTTTAGTCGGGCATACCGGGACTAGCGGGAATTTGGACACCGGGGAGCTGTTTTTT. The encoded protein is CASKGLVGHTGTSGNLDTGELFF.

The V call is TRBV20-1, the J call TRBJ2-3; D is unclear. Trimming stripped 4 bases from V and 6 bases from J, with 14 bases between. Germline CDR1 is DFQATT and CDR2 is SNEGSKA (reference sequence). The CDR3 spans 13 residues. The CDR3 spells CSAKRAQGDTQYF. The CDR3 region has the DNA TGCAGTGCTAAAAGGGCGCAAGGGGATACGCAGTATTTT.

As to this clonotype: A much larger clone is a single base away; this may be a read error. This rearrangement joins TRBV7-2 to TRBJ2-3, with D possibly being TRBD2 (6 bases). In germline, CDR1 is SGHTA, CDR2 FQGNSA. The length of the CDR3 is 17 residues. The CDR3 loop is CASGLDSRTTPTDTQYF. CDR3 in DNA: TGTGCCAGCGGCTTAGACAGCCGGACTACCCCCACAGATACGCAGTATTTT.

V gene TRBV7-8 combines with J gene TRBJ1-5; a possible D gene is TRBD1 (5 bases). Per the germline V gene, CDR1 is SGHVS and CDR2 is FQNEAQ. The CDR3 runs 15 residues. V was pared by 4 bases and J by 9 bases, with 19 bases between. CDR3 sequence: CASSSHTVQGGPQHF. CDR3 nucleotides: TGTGCCAGCAGCTCCCACACAGTTCAGGGAGGGCCCCAGCATTTT.

The chain combines TRBV2 with TRBJ2-2, with a weak D call TRBD1 (6 bases). Germline V gives CDR1 SNHLY, CDR2 FYNNEI. The ends were cut back, 6 bases at V and 6 bases at J, with 17 bases in the middle. The CDR3 is made up of 15 amino acids. The CDR3 coding sequence is TGTGCCAGCAGAGGGGGAAGGGGAGAACCCGGGGAGCTGTTTTTT. It yields the protein CASRGGRGEPGELFF.

This clonotype appeared a few times. The V and J genes are TRBV7-2 and TRBJ1-5; TRBD1 might be the D (5 bases). Trimming took 1 base from V and 7 from J, leaving 14 bases between them. Germline CDR1 SGHTA, CDR2 FQGNSA. CDR3 size: 15 residues. CDR3 sequence: CASSLVGGAQQPQHF. In nucleotides, the CDR3 is TGTGCCAGCAGCTTAGTAGGCGGGGCCCAACAGCCCCAGCATTTT.

In this sample, this clonotype turned up a few times. The rearrangement joins TRBV7-2 to TRBJ2-5; the D gene is possibly TRBD2 (6 bases). V was clipped by 5 bases and J by 2 bases, with 12 bases between them. This CDR3 comprises 14 residues. Germline V gene lookup returns CDR1 SGHTA and CDR2 FQGNSA. The chain's CDR3 is CASSDHGGQETQYF. The CDR3 DNA reads TGTGCCAGCAGCGACCACGGGGGTCAAGAGACCCAGTACTTC.

This clonotype showed up just a few times. The gene calls are TRBV7-9 and TRBJ2-5; D might be TRBD1 (5 bases). This CDR3 comprises 17 residues. The V end was cut by 5 bases, the J end by 4 bases, with 23 bases between. CDR1 and CDR2 from the germline V gene are SEHNR and FQNEAQ (reference sequence). Here the CDR3 reads CASSARPQGLYSETQYF. CDR3 nucleotides: TGTGCCAGCAGCGCCCGCCCGCAGGGTTTATATTCAGAGACCCAGTACTTC.

The chain couples TRBV27 to TRBJ1-2; D may be TRBD1 (6 bases). The CDR3 consists of 14 residues. V was shortened by 1 base and J by 4 bases, with 10 bases between the two germline ends. In germline, CDR1 is MNHEY, CDR2 SMNVEV (reference sequence). The CDR3 here is CASSLWGQGYGYTF. The CDR3 DNA is TGTGCCAGCAGTTTATGGGGGCAAGGCTATGGCTACACCTTC.

The chain has TRBV2 and TRBJ1-2; no clear D. This CDR3 is built from 15 residues. Deletions cut 4 bases from V and 4 bases from J, with 16 bases between. Germline V gene lookup returns CDR1 SNHLY and CDR2 FYNNEI. The CDR3 DNA is TGTGCCAGCAGTGTAGCCGGAGGGATGGGCTATGGCTACACCTTC. Translating it yields CASSVAGGMGYGYTF.

This chain uses TRBV5-4 with TRBJ2-1; 7 bases fit TRBD2. The CDR3 totals 14 residues. In germline, CDR1 is SGHNT, CDR2 YYREEE (reference sequence). The ends lost 4 bases at V and 6 bases at J; junction bases unmatched: 7. The CDR3 spells CASSRDYGSNEQFF. The CDR3 bases are TGTGCCAGCAGCCGGGACTATGGTAGCAATGAGCAGTTCTTC.

This clonotype has just a few counts. The chain has TRBV20-1 and TRBJ1-3; D possibly corresponds to TRBD1 (5 bases). CDR1 is DFQATT, CDR2 SNEGSKA, per germline (reference sequence). The CDR3 spans 15 residues. The V and J ends lost 3 bases and 0 bases respectively, with 12 bases between them. The CDR3 is CSARAGQNSGNTIYF. The CDR3 DNA reads TGCAGTGCTAGGGCAGGGCAGAACTCTGGAAACACCATATATTTT.

The rearrangement links TRBV30 to TRBJ2-1, with TRBD2 matching over 11 bases. The CDR3 is 12 residues long. V lost 4 bases to trimming and J lost 7 bases; unmatched junction nucleotides: 0. The germline CDR1 and CDR2 sequences are GTSNPN and SVGIG (reference sequence). CDR3 nucleotide sequence: TGTGCCTGGACTAGCGGGAGGAATGAGCAGTTCTTC. This translates into CAWTSGRNEQFF.

V gene TRBV4-1 combines with J gene TRBJ2-7; 9 bases line up with TRBD1. After removal of 4 bases from V and 4 bases from J, the junction contained 5 bases not matched to a gene. From germline, CDR1 is MGHRA and CDR2 YSYEKL. The CDR3 is made up of 14 amino acids. For the CDR3, the DNA is TGCGCCAGCAGCCGCCGGGACAGGGATTACGAGCAGTACTTC. Translation: CASSRRDRDYEQYF.

The chain is built from TRBV27 and TRBJ1-2; weak D call: TRBD1 (5 bases). Germline V gene lookup returns CDR1 MNHEY and CDR2 SMNVEV (reference sequence). The CDR3 runs 17 residues. V lost 4 bases to trimming and J lost 4 bases, with 22 bases between them. The CDR3 here is CASSSLGAGMGTYGYTF. For the CDR3, the DNA is TGTGCCAGCAGTTCCCTCGGGGCAGGGATGGGTACCTATGGCTACACCTTC.

This clonotype has only a few counts. V usage is TRBV7-2 and J usage is TRBJ2-7, with TRBD2 as a possible D gene (5 bases). The CDR3 loop spans 14 amino acids. The V and J ends lost 5 bases and 3 bases respectively, with 14 bases between them. From germline, CDR1 is SGHTA and CDR2 FQGNSA. In DNA form, the CDR3 reads TGTGCCAGCAGCGTCCTACTAGACCACTACGAGCAGTACTTC. Protein sequence: CASSVLLDHYEQYF.

There are a few counts of this clonotype. This CDR3 reads CASSPRQGGDTGELFF. CDR3 nucleotides: TGTGCCAGCTCACCGAGGCAGGGAGGGGACACCGGGGAGCTGTTTTTT. The V call is TRBV18, the J call TRBJ2-2; TRBD2 matches 7 bases. V was pared by 3 bases and J by 3 bases, with 7 bases of the junction left unmatched. The CDR3 runs 16 residues. Per the germline V gene, CDR1 is KGHSH and CDR2 is LQKENI.

This clonotype showed up just a few times. The rearrangement joins TRBV7-6 to TRBJ1-2; D unclear. The CDR3 runs to 14 residues. In germline, CDR1 is SGHVS, CDR2 FNYEAQ. The germline V and J ends were trimmed by 5 bases and 3 bases, with 13 bases remaining between them. The CDR3 sequence: CASSPEGRYYGYTF. The DNA for the CDR3 is TGTGCCAGCAGCCCAGAGGGCAGGTACTATGGCTACACCTTC.

This clonotype was seen a handful of times. The CDR3 sequence: CASSLVWTDYGYTF. CDR3 bases: TGTGCCAGCAGCTTAGTTTGGACAGACTATGGCTACACCTTC. The chain carries TRBV7-2 and TRBJ1-2; the D gene is possibly TRBD1 (6 bases). The CDR3 covers 14 residues. Germline V CDR1 and CDR2: SGHTA, FQGNSA. Trimming removed 1 base from V and 3 bases from J, with 9 bases in between.

The rearrangement links TRBV6-6 to TRBJ2-7; 9 bases map to TRBD2. Germline lookup yields CDR1 MNHNY and CDR2 SVGAGI (reference sequence). J gave up 5 bases and V 2 bases, and 10 bases lay outside the gene matches. CDR3 length: 16 amino acids. CDR3 nucleotide sequence: TGTGCCAGCAGTTACGCCGGGACTAGCAAACCCCACGAGCAGTACTTC. It specifies CASSYAGTSKPHEQYF.

The V gene is TRBV6-1, the J gene TRBJ2-2; the D is unclear. Germline values: CDR1 MNHNS, CDR2 SASEGT. The CDR3 sequence is 14 residues long. The V end lost 5 bases, the J end lost 5 bases, and 12 bases lay between the germline ends. This chain's CDR3 is CASSPSRSTGELFF. For the CDR3, the DNA is TGTGCCAGCAGTCCCTCGAGGAGTACCGGGGAGCTGTTTTTT.

The DNA for the CDR3 is TGCGCCAGCAGTCAGAGGGAGGGAACCGGGGAGCTGTTTTTT. It is translated as CASSQREGTGELFF. The chain has TRBV23-1 and TRBJ2-2; 7 positions match TRBD2. TRBV23-1 is given ORF status, its function remaining uncertain. CDR3 length: 14 amino acids. V was clipped by 3 bases and J by 5 bases; unmatched bases: 3.

V gene TRBV11-2 combines with J gene TRBJ2-3; TRBD2 matches 9 bases. In germline, CDR1 is SGHAT, CDR2 FQNNGV. The CDR3 is made up of 16 amino acids. The trim removed 7 bases at V and 2 bases at J, leaving 10 bases unmatched. The CDR3 loop reads CASTPGGRDFTDTQYF. The DNA for the CDR3 is TGTGCCAGCACCCCGGGCGGGAGGGACTTCACAGATACGCAGTATTTT.

This clonotype has only a few counts. The J gene is TRBJ1-1, the V gene TRBV20-1; no clear D. Trimming stripped 0 bases from V and 3 bases from J, with 2 bases between. The CDR3 covers 11 residues. CDR1 and CDR2 from the germline V gene are DFQATT and SNEGSKA (reference sequence). Here the CDR3 reads CSAREYTEAFF. The DNA for the CDR3 is TGCAGTGCTAGAGAATACACTGAAGCTTTCTTT.

V is TRBV24-1 and J is TRBJ2-1, with a possible D match to TRBD1 (6 bases). The V end lost 4 bases, the J end lost 6 bases, and 15 bases lay between the germline ends. CDR3 length: 15 amino acids. Germline V gene data show CDR1 as KGHDR and CDR2 as SFDVKD. Written as DNA, the CDR3 is TGTGCCACCAGTGACTCCCGGGACACCGCCAATGAGCAGTTCTTC. Residues: CATSDSRDTANEQFF.

This chain links TRBV7-1 with TRBJ1-1; 9 bases agree with TRBD1. TRBV7-1 is an ORF, and what it does is uncertain. V lost 3 bases and J lost 8; bases outside the gene matches: 16. The CDR3 has 17 residues. CDR3 in amino acids: CASSSQTGGSSFWEAFF. CDR3 DNA sequence: TGTGCCAGCAGCTCCCAAACAGGGGGCTCTAGCTTTTGGGAAGCTTTCTTT.